A single T cell receptor (beta chain) is shown here with its context. Its specificity is unknown. This sample is part of a study of response to subunit inactivated influenza vaccine. General study points: Researchers suggested that each seasonal influenza vaccination recruits few new T cells.

TCRdb re-derived calls from the RT-PCR reads in MiXCR, one entry per CDR3 protein. The table records about 540,000 distinct CDR3 sequences, less than 25% of them present only once. This CDR3 is 15 amino acids long. The germline V gene encodes CDR1 DFQATT and CDR2 SNEGSKA (reference sequence). The J segment lost 2 bases and the V segment lost 0 bases, leaving 5 bases of the junction unmatched. These data were likewise used in another study, on T cells expressing NK-cell markers. That report adds: TCR beta cDNA was generated via 5'RACE template switching incorporating UMIs. Evidence did not settle whether expanded NKG2C+ T cell clones targeted HCMV.

The receptor's source is a man between 50 and 59 years old who received an inactivated influenza vaccine. The sequencing here drew on CD4+ T cells sorted from PBMCs, taken about 12 days after vaccination. The chain combines TRBV20-1 with TRBJ2-7, with 9 bases that match TRBD1. The CDR3 loop reads CSARDHRQGAYEQYF. The DNA of the CDR3 is TGCAGTGCTAGAGATCACCGACAGGGGGCCTACGAGCAGTACTTC.